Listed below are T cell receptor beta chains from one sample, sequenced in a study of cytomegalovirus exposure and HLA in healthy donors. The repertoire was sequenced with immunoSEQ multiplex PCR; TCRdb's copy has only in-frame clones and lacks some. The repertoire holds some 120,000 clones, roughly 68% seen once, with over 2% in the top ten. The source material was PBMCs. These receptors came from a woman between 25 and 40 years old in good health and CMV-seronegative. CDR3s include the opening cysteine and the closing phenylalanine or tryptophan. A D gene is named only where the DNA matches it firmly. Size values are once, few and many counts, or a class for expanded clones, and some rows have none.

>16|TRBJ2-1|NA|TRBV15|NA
TGTGCCACCAGCAGACCCATCGGGCGGGATAGGAATGAGCAGTTCTTC
CATSRPIGRDRNEQFF
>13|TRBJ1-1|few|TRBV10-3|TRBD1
TGTGCCAGTAGACAGGGGTTGAACACTGAAGCTTTCTTT
CASRQGLNTEAFF
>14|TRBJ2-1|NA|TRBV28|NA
TGTGCCAGCAGTTTACGCGGAGCCTACAATGAGCAGTTCTTC
CASSLRGAYNEQFF
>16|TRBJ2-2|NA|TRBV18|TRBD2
TGTGCCAGCTCGACAGAAGCGGGGTTAAATACCGGGGAGCTGTTTTTT
CASSTEAGLNTGELFF
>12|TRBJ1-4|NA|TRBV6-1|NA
TGTGCCAGCAGTCGACAGTATGAAAAACTGTTTTTT
CASSRQYEKLFF
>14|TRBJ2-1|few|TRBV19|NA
TGTGCCAGTAGTATAGATCGGGAGTACAATGAGCAGTTCTTC
CASSIDREYNEQFF
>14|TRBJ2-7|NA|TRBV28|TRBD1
TGTGCCAGCAGTTTTGGACAGGGTGGATACGAGCAGTACTTC
CASSFGQGGYEQYF
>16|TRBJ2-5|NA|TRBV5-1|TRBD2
TGCGCCAGCAGCAACCCCTCCCTAGCGGGAGTCGAGACCCAGTACTTC
CASSNPSLAGVETQYF
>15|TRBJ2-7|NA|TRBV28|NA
TGTGCCAGCAGTTTATGGGGTCAGGTCGACTACGAGCAGTACTTC
CASSLWGQVDYEQYF
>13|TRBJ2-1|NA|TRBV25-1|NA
TGTGCCAGCAGGAGGGCCAACTACAATGAGCAGTTCTTC
CASRRANYNEQFF
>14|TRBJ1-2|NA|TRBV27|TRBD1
TGTGCCAGCAGAACCGGGACAGGGGGCTATGGCTACACCTTC
CASRTGTGGYGYTF
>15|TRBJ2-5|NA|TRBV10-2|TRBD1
TGCGCCAGCAGTGAAGAGAGGACAGGGACAGAGACCCAGTACTTC
CASSEERTGTETQYF
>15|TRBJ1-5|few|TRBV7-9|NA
TGTGCCAGCAGCTTAGCCCTCACAGGGAATCAGCCCCAGCATTTT
CASSLALTGNQPQHF
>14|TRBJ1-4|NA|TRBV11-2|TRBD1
TGTGCCAGCAGCCTGGGACAGACTAATGAAAAACTGTTTTTT
CASSLGQTNEKLFF
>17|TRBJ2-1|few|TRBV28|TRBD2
TGTGCCAGCAGTTTAATTGGGAGCGGGAGGGCTGGCAATGAGCAGTTCTTC
CASSLIGSGRAGNEQFF
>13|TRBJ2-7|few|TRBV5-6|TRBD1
TGTGCCTCGCCGGGACAGGGGGCGTACGAGCAGTACTTC
CASPGQGAYEQYF
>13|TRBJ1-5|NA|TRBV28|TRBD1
TGTGCCAGCAACTACAGGGGCGATCAGCCCCAGCATTTT
CASNYRGDQPQHF
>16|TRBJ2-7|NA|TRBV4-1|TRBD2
TGCGCCAGCAGCCAGAGCCTAGCGGGAACCCTTTACGAGCAGTACTTC
CASSQSLAGTLYEQYF
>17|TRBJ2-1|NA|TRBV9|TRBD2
TGTGCCAGCAGCGGGCGGACTAGCGGGAGGGCCAGCAATGAGCAGTTCTTC
CASSGRTSGRASNEQFF
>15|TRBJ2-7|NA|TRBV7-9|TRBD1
TGTGCCAGCAGCGAAACGGGGACAGGGGGAAGCGAGCAGTACTTC
CASSETGTGGSEQYF
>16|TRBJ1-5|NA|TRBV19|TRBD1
TGTGCCAGTAGTATTCTGGGACAGGGGACGCATCAGCCCCAGCATTTT
CASSILGQGTHQPQHF
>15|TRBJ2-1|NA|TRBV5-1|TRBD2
TGCGCCAGCAGCTTGGACGCAAGCGGGAGTGGTGAGCAGTTCTTC
CASSLDASGSGEQFF
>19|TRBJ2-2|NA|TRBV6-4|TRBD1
TGTGCCAGCAGTTTCGGGACAGGGGGCGAGCTACCGAACACCGGGGAGCTGTTTTTT
CASSFGTGGELPNTGELFF
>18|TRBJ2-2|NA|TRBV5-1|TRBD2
TGCGCCAGCAGCCCGGGACTAGCGGGAGGGTTACACACCGGGGAGCTGTTTTTT
CASSPGLAGGLHTGELFF
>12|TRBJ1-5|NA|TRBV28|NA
TGTGCCAGCAGTTTGAGGGCCGGGGAAAATCATTTT
CASSLRAGENHF
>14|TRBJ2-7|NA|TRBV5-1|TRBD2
TGCGCCAGCAGCTACACTAGCGGGATTTCCGAGCAGTACTTC
CASSYTSGISEQYF
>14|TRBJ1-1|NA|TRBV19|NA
TGTGCCAGTAGTCCCTGGGGGCTCGGGACTGAAGCTTTCTTT
CASSPWGLGTEAFF
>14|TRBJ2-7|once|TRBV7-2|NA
TGTGCCAGCGGATGGGTTAGGTGGGGGGACGAGCAGTACTTC
CASGWVRWGDEQYF
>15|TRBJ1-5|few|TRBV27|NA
TGTGCCAGCAGTCCAGGGGCGTGGGGAAATCAGCCCCAGCATTTT
CASSPGAWGNQPQHF
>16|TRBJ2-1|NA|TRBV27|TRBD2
TGTGCCAGCAGTTTATTCAGGCGGGAGTTGTACAATGAGCAGTTCTTC
CASSLFRRELYNEQFF
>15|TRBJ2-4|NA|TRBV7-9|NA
TGTGCCAGCAGCCAAACAGTTAATGGGCTGGACATTCAGTACTTC
CASSQTVNGLDIQYF
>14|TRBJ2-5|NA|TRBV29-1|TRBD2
TGCAGCGTTGCGGGCGGGGGGTTAGGAGAGACCCAGTACTTC
CSVAGGGLGETQYF
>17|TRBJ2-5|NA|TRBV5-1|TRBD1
TGCGCCAGCAGCTTGAGACAAGGACAGGGGATGGGAGAGACCCAGTACTTC
CASSLRQGQGMGETQYF
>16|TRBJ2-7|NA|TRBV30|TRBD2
TGTGCCTGGACTGTCGCCGCGGGAGGGCCGACCTACGAGCAGTACTTC
CAWTVAAGGPTYEQYF
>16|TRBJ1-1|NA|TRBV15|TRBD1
TGTGCCACCAGCCCTCGTTCCGGGACAGTGAACACTGAAGCTTTCTTT
CATSPRSGTVNTEAFF
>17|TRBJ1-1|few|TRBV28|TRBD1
TGTGCCAGCAGGCTTCCGGGACAGGGGGTTGGGAACACTGAAGCTTTCTTT
CASRLPGQGVGNTEAFF
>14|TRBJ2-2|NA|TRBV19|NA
TGTGCCAGTAGTATATCACTGAACACCGGGGAGCTGTTTTTT
CASSISLNTGELFF
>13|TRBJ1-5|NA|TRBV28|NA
TGTGCCAGCAGTTTTCCGGGCAATCAGCCCCAGCATTTT
CASSFPGNQPQHF
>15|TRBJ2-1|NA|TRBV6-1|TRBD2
TGTGCCAGCAGTGAAACCTCCGGGACTAGCAATGAGCAGTTCTTC
CASSETSGTSNEQFF
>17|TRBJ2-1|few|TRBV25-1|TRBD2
TGTGCCAGCAGTGACGCCAGCGGGAGGGGTTCCTACAATGAGCAGTTCTTC
CASSDASGRGSYNEQFF
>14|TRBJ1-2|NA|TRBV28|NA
TGTGCCAGCAGTCGGAATTGGGGGGGCTATGGCTACACCTTC
CASSRNWGGYGYTF